This is a list of T cell receptor beta chains from one sample in a study of T cells in Graves' hyperthyroidism and ophthalmopathy. In TCRdb, the multiplex PCR reads were re-called with MiXCR into one record per CDR3 protein. The sample shows just over 550,000 distinct CDR3 sequences, 46% of them seen only once. What was sequenced was peripheral blood or thyroid tissue (not recorded which). The origin of the receptors is a woman aged 18-29 years with Graves' hyperthyroidism. Each CDR3 is given with its conserved first and last residue. Each record gives: clone size, J gene, D gene, V gene, CDR3 length, CDR3 DNA, CDR3 protein. A D gene is named only where the DNA matches it firmly. The size field is filled for only some rows; it gives once, few, many or a size class.

NA TRBJ2-5 NA TRBV11-1 14 TGTGCCAGCAGCTTAGCTCAGCTCCAAGAGACCCAGTACTTC CASSLAQLQETQYF
once TRBJ2-7 NA TRBV7-9 16 TGTGCCAGCAGCTTAGTACTCGGGTCCCTCGCCTACGAGCAGTACTTC CASSLVLGSLAYEQYF
NA TRBJ1-5 NA TRBV20-1 14 TGCAGTGCCAGTAGGATGACAGGCAATCAGCCCCAGCATTTT CSASRMTGNQPQHF
few TRBJ2-5 TRBD2 TRBV7-9 15 TGTGCCAGCAGTTTAAGCGGGAGGGCCCTCGAGACCCAGTACTTC CASSLSGRALETQYF
NA TRBJ1-2 NA TRBV5-4 12 TGTGCCAGCAGGAGGGGAACGGAGGGCTACACCTTC CASRRGTEGYTF
few TRBJ2-5 NA TRBV7-2 15 TGTGCCAGCAGCTTGGTTTCCAGCAGCCAAGAGACCCAGTACTTC CASSLVSSSQETQYF
few TRBJ1-2 TRBD1 TRBV5-1 12 TGCGCCAGCCGGGGACAGGAACCTGGCTACACCTTC CASRGQEPGYTF
NA TRBJ2-5 NA TRBV9 15 TGTGCCAGCAGTCCGATATCGACTAGGGTCGAGACCCAGTACTTC CASSPISTRVETQYF
NA TRBJ1-1 TRBD1 TRBV10-3 13 TGTGCCATCAGGAGACAGGGGAGCACTGAAGCTTTCTTT CAIRRQGSTEAFF
many TRBJ1-2 TRBD1 TRBV2 15 TGTGCCAGCAGTGAAGGACAGGGGGTCATCTATGGCTACACCTTC CASSEGQGVIYGYTF
NA TRBJ2-5 NA TRBV25-1 13 TGTGCCAGGGGACATTCGTACCAAGAGACCCAGTACTTC CARGHSYQETQYF
many TRBJ1-3 NA TRBV24-1 15 TGTGCCACCAGTGACCCCCCAGGGATTGGAAACACCATATATTTT CATSDPPGIGNTIYF
NA TRBJ1-5 NA TRBV19 17 TGTGCCAGTAGTACACCTGTAGGAACAGTCGTCAAACAGCCCCAGCATTTT CASSTPVGTVVKQPQHF
few TRBJ2-7 NA TRBV25-1 14 TGTGCCAGCAGCTTGGTTCCGGACAGATACGAGCAGTACTTC CASSLVPDRYEQYF
NA TRBJ1-2 NA TRBV7-2 10 TGTGCCAGCAGCACGGACGGCTACACCTTC CASSTDGYTF
few TRBJ1-4 NA TRBV7-2 14 TGTGCCAGCAGTTCCGGGCCTCAGAGGGAAAAACTGTTTTTT CASSSGPQREKLFF
NA TRBJ1-3 NA TRBV15 16 TGTGCCACCAGCAGAGACCGGGACACAGGACGGGACACCATATATTTT CATSRDRDTGRDTIYF
NA TRBJ1-2 NA TRBV20-1 15 TGCAGTGCTAGATCGTCGGACAGCGCTAACTATGGCTACACCTTC CSARSSDSANYGYTF
few TRBJ1-3 TRBD1 TRBV12-3/TRBV12-4 14 TGTGCCAGCACACAGACAGGGGGTGGAAACACCATATATTTT CASTQTGGGNTIYF
NA TRBJ1-2 NA TRBV29-1 12 TGCAGCGCCCTGGGGGCAGGGACTGGCTACACCTTC CSALGAGTGYTF
NA TRBJ2-6 TRBD1 TRBV29-1 11 TGCAGCGATCGCCTGACAGGGCGTCAAGCTTTC CSDRLTGRQAF
NA TRBJ2-7 NA TRBV2 13 TGTGCCAGCAGTTTATTATTCTCTGGCGAGCAGTACTTC CASSLLFSGEQYF
few TRBJ1-6 TRBD1 TRBV2 15 TGTGCCAGCAGCACCGGGACAGGGTATAATTCACCCCTCCACTTT CASSTGTGYNSPLHF
NA TRBJ1-5 TRBD1 TRBV2 14 TGTGCCAGCAGCTTGGGGACAGAGAATCAGCCCCAGCATTTT CASSLGTENQPQHF
NA TRBJ1-2 NA TRBV15 15 TGTGCCAGCAGCGTAGATGGGCGTACGACCTATGGCCACACCTTC CASSVDGRTTYGHTF